The entry below describes one T cell receptor beta chain. These data belong to a study of monozygotic twins with inflammatory bowel disease. Blood (2.5 ml) was collected from every donor individually. Researchers generated cDNA in eight separate reactions per sample. TCRdb reanalyzed the 5' RACE reads, giving one entry per CDR3 protein sequence and no DNA. The sample table sets out 200,000 to 250,000 distinct CDR3 sequences. From germline, CDR1 is MNHNS and CDR2 SASEGT. CDR3 length: 15 amino acids. This rearrangement joins TRBV6-1 to TRBJ2-3; checking the TCRdb D call of TRBD1 is not possible without DNA. The specimen sequenced was blood. This clonotype originated in a human donor with ulcerative colitis or Crohn's disease, or a healthy co-twin of an affected twin (not recorded which). The CDR3: CASHHRGVLSDTQYF.